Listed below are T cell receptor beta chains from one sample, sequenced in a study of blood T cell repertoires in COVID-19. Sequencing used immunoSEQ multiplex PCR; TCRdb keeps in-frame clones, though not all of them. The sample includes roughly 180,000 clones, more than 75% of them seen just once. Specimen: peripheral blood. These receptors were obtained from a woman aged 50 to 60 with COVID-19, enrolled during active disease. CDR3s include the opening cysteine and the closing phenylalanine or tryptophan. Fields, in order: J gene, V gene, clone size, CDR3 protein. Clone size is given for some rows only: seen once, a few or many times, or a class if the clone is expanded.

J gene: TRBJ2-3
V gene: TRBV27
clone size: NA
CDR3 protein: CATKLAGGNTDTQYF

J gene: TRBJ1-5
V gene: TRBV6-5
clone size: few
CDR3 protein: CASSDRGDSNQPQHF

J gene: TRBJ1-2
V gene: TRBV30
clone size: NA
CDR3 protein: CAWARQGVQGYTF

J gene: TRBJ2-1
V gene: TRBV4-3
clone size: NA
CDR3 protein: CASSALAGNNEQFF

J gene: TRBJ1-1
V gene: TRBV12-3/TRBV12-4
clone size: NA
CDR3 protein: CASSTYRDPEAFF

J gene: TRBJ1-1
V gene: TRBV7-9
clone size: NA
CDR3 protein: CASTSGSNTEAFF

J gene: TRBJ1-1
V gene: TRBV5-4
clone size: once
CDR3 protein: CASSLMGTGNTEAFF

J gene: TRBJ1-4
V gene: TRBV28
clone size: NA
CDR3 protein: CASSTSPGATNEKLFF

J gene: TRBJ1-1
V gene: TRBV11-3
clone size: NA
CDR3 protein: CASSLGENTEAFF

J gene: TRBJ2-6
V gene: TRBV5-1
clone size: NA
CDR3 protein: CASSSAGLGSDSGANVLTF

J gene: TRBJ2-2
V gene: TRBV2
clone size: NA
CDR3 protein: CASSDWGGTGELFF

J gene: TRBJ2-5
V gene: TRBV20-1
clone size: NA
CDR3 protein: CSATTLETQYF

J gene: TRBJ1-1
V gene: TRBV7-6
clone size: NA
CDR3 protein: CASSQGQPPWDTEAFF

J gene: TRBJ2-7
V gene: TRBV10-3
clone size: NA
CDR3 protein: CAISEMGVRGVYEQYF

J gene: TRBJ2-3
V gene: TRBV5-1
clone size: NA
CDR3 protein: CASSFKTTLAGPSTDTQYF

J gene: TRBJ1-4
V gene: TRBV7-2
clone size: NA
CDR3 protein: CASSSFNEKLFF

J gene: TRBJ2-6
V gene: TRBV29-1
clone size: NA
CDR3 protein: CSVATGFSGANVLTF

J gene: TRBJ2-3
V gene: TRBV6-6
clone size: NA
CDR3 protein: CASSVRDTQYF

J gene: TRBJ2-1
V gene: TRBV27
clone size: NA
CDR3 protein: CASSRVLYNEQFF

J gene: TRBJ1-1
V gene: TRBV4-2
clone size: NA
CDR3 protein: CASSQEWGDAFF

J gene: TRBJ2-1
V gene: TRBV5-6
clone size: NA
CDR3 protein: CASSQLAGGGNEQFF

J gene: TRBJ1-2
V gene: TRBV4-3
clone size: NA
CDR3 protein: CASSQDRGAAGGYTF

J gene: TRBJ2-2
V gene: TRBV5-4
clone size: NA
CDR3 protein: CASSPGTRGGNTGELFF

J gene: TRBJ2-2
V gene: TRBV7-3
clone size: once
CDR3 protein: CASSQTGPDGELFF

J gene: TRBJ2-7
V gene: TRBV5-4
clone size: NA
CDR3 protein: CASSSRTSGGYEQYF

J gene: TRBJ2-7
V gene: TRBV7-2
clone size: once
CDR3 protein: CASSLQGIVNEQYF

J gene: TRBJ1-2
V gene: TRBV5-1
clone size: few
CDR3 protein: CASSLAGQGDGYTF

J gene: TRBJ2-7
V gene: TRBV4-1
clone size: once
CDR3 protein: CASSQVRQGSYEQYF

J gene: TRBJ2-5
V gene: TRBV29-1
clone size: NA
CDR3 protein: CSVVLIGQGETQYF

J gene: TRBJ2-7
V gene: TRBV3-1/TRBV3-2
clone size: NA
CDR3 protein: CASSQDRTTAYEQYF

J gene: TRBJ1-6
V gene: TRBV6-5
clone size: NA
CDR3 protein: CASIPGGNNSPLHF

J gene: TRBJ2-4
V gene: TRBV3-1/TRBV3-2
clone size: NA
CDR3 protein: CASSQEMTSGAKNIQYF

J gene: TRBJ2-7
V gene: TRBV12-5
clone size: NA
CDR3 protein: CASARTRDSYEQYF